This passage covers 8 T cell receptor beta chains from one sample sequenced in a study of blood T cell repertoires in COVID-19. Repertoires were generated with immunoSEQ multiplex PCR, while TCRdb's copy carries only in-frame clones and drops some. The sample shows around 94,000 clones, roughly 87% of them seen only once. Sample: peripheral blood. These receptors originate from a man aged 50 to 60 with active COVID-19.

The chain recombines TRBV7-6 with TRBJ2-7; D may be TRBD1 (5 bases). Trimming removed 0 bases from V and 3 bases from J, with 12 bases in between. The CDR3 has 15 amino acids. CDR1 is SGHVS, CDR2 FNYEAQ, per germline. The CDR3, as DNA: TGTGCCAGCAGCTTAGCGGAAGGGGCCGGCTACGAGCAGTACTTC. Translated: CASSLAEGAGYEQYF.

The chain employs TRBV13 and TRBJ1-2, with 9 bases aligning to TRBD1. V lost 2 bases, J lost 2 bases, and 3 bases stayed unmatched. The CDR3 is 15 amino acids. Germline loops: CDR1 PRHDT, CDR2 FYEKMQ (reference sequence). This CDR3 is CASSLRDRVNYGYTF. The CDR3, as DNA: TGTGCCAGCAGCTTAAGGGACAGGGTAAACTATGGCTACACCTTC.

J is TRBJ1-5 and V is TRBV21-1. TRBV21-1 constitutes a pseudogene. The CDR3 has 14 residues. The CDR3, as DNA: TGTGCCAGCAGCTTGAGGAGAACCTCCCAGCCCCAGCATTTT. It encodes CASSLRRTSQPQHF.

The CDR3 DNA is TGTGCCAGCAGCAAATGCAGGAGCGGGGGGGGTAACGAGCAGTACTTC. As protein: CASSKCRSGGGNEQYF. V is TRBV21-1 and J is TRBJ2-7; the listed D gene, TRBD2, was not tested against the DNA. TRBV21-1 is tagged as a pseudogene. The CDR3 is made up of 16 amino acids.

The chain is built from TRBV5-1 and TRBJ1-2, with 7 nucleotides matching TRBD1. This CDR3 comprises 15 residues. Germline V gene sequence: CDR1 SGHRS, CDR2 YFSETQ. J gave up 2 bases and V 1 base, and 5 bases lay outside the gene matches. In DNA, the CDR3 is TGCGCCAGCAGCTTGTCACAGGGGACGAACTATGGCTACACCTTC. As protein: CASSLSQGTNYGYTF.

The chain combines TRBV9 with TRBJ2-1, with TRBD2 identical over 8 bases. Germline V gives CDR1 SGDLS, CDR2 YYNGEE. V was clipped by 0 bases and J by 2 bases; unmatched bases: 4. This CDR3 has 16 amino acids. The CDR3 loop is CASSVGTSRAYNEQFF. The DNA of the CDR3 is TGTGCCAGCAGCGTAGGGACTAGCAGGGCCTACAATGAGCAGTTCTTC.

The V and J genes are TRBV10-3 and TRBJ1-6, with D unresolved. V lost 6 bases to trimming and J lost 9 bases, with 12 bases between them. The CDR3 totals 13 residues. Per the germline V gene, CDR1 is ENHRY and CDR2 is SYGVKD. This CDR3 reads CAISPTVGSPLHF. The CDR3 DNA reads TGTGCCATCAGCCCCACAGTCGGTTCACCCCTCCACTTT.

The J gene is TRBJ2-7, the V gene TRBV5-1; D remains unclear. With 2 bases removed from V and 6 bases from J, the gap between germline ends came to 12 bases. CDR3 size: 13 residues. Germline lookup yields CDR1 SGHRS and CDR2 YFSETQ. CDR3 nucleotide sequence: TGCGCCAGCAGCTTTAAATCACGAGGCGAGCAGTACTTC. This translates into CASSFKSRGEQYF. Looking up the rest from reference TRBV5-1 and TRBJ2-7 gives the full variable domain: KAGVTQTPRYLIKTRGQQVTLSCSPISGHRSVSWYQQTPGQGLQFLFEYFSETQRNKGNFPGRFSGRQFSNSRSEMNVSTLELGDSALYLCASSFKSRGEQYFGPGTRLTVT.